Below are 2 T cell receptor beta chains sequenced from a single sample in a study of T cell responses to AZD1222 COVID-19 vaccine. Method: immunoSEQ multiplex PCR; TCRdb's copy keeps in-frame clones and lacks some. The sample carries about 120,000 clones, 75% to 95% recorded once. The sequences come from peripheral blood, collected 28 days after the second dose of the MenACWY control vaccine. The receptor set was obtained from an adult who received the MenACWY meningococcal vaccine as a control.

The rearrangement links TRBV28 to TRBJ1-2; D is ambiguous. This CDR3 has 18 residues. Trimming left V 1 base short and J 2 bases short, with 20 bases between. CDR1 and CDR2 from the germline V gene are MDHEN and SYDVKM. The CDR3 reads CASSLYPLTLVGNYGYTF. CDR3 bases: TGTGCCAGCAGTTTATACCCCCTCACCCTTGTAGGCAACTATGGCTACACCTTC.

The rearrangement uses TRBV10-3 and TRBJ1-1, with D unresolved. V was shortened by 7 bases and J by 0 bases, with 12 bases between the two germline ends. Germline CDR1 and CDR2: ENHRY and SYGVKD. The CDR3 runs to 14 residues. The CDR3 region has the DNA TGTGCCATCACCCTCGGCGGCTTGAACACTGAAGCTTTCTTT. Translating it yields CAITLGGLNTEAFF.